The source of this T cell receptor (beta chain) is a study of cytomegalovirus exposure and HLA in healthy donors. Study results and caveats: TCR sequences were mostly rare, though some public TCRs occurred in many donors. As a later analysis showed, a missense DCLRE1C variant was linked to trimming of TCR beta V- and J-genes.

Amplification used 60 Vbeta primers and 13 Jbeta primers. Measured with immunoSEQ multiplex PCR; TCRdb has only the in-frame clones, and not every one. There are 100,000 to 150,000 clones in the sample; roughly 77% occur only once, and 1.8% lies in the top ten. Comment on this clone: What it recognizes is unknown.

When sampled, the donors appeared nominally healthy, though they likely had unrecorded immune exposures. The V and J ends lost 4 bases and 6 bases, in that order; junction bases with no gene match: 13. In germline, CDR1 is SGHNT, CDR2 YYREEE (reference sequence). This CDR3 is 16 amino acids long. Sequencing was performed on PBMCs. The TCR sequence derives from a young man in good health and CMV-seronegative. V usage is TRBV5-4 and J usage is TRBJ2-3, with 8 nucleotides matching TRBD2. As DNA, the CDR3 is TGTGCCAGCAGCCCAATGAGCGGGGGCCCTGGGGATACGCAGTATTTT. Encoded protein: CASSPMSGGPGDTQYF.